This is a list of T cell receptor beta chains from one sample in a study of CD8 T cells in Susac syndrome. TCRdb reprocessed the immunoSEQ multiplex PCR reads via MiXCR and lists one record per CDR3 protein. This table has under 200,000 distinct CDR3 sequences, approximately 95% appearing once. The sample taken for sequencing was CD4+ T cells from PBMCs. Receptor source: a human donor with Susac syndrome. Each CDR3 is given with its conserved first and last residue. The order of the fields is D gene, J gene, clone size, V gene, CDR3 protein, CDR3 DNA. D genes are given only for firm matches. Only some rows state a clone size, as once, few, many or a class for expanded clones.

d_call: TRBD2
j_call: TRBJ2-3
clone_size: .
v_call: TRBV2
cdr3_aa: CASGGLAGGRTDTQYF
cdr3_nt: TGTGCCAGCGGGGGACTAGCGGGAGGACGCACAGATACGCAGTATTTT

d_call: TRBD2
j_call: TRBJ2-7
clone_size: once
v_call: TRBV5-1
cdr3_aa: CASSFSGTSEQYF
cdr3_nt: TGCGCCAGCAGCTTTTCCGGGACTAGCGAGCAGTACTTC

d_call: TRBD1
j_call: TRBJ2-7
clone_size: .
v_call: TRBV29-1
cdr3_aa: CSGGTAYEQYF
cdr3_nt: TGCAGCGGAGGGACAGCCTACGAGCAGTACTTC

d_call: .
j_call: TRBJ1-2
clone_size: .
v_call: TRBV6-6
cdr3_aa: CASRGARGEKYGYTF
cdr3_nt: TGTGCCAGCAGGGGAGCGAGGGGCGAGAAGTATGGCTACACCTTC

d_call: .
j_call: TRBJ1-2
clone_size: .
v_call: TRBV2
cdr3_aa: CASSVGTYGYTF
cdr3_nt: TGTGCCAGCAGTGTGGGGACCTATGGCTACACCTTC

d_call: TRBD2
j_call: TRBJ2-1
clone_size: .
v_call: TRBV12-3/TRBV12-4
cdr3_aa: CASSGYGGSSYNEQFF
cdr3_nt: TGTGCCAGCAGTGGGTACGGCGGGAGCTCCTACAATGAGCAGTTCTTC

d_call: .
j_call: TRBJ1-2
clone_size: .
v_call: TRBV9
cdr3_aa: CASSRMSGSGDGYTF
cdr3_nt: TGTGCCAGCAGTCGCATGAGTGGCAGCGGGGATGGCTACACCTTC

d_call: .
j_call: TRBJ1-5
clone_size: .
v_call: TRBV20-1
cdr3_aa: CSARDVQGYQPQHF
cdr3_nt: TGCAGTGCTAGAGACGTACAGGGCTATCAGCCCCAGCATTTT

d_call: .
j_call: TRBJ1-4
clone_size: .
v_call: TRBV10-3
cdr3_aa: CAISESREGQWAATNEKLFF
cdr3_nt: TGTGCCATCAGTGAGTCGAGGGAAGGACAGTGGGCAGCAACTAATGAAAAACTGTTTTTT

d_call: TRBD1
j_call: TRBJ1-2
clone_size: once
v_call: TRBV7-2
cdr3_aa: CASSYGQARDYGYTF
cdr3_nt: TGTGCCAGCAGCTACGGACAGGCTAGGGACTATGGCTACACCTTC

d_call: TRBD2
j_call: TRBJ2-7
clone_size: .
v_call: TRBV28
cdr3_aa: CASRDSGSGTYEQYF
cdr3_nt: TGTGCCAGCAGAGATAGCGGGAGTGGTACCTACGAGCAGTACTTC

d_call: TRBD1
j_call: TRBJ2-1
clone_size: once
v_call: TRBV19
cdr3_aa: CASSLTGQGHNEQFF
cdr3_nt: TGTGCCAGTAGCTTAACCGGACAGGGTCACAATGAGCAGTTCTTC

d_call: .
j_call: TRBJ2-1
clone_size: .
v_call: TRBV5-6
cdr3_aa: CASSLGGYEQFF
cdr3_nt: TGTGCCAGCAGCTTGGGGGGTTATGAGCAGTTCTTC

d_call: .
j_call: TRBJ1-2
clone_size: once
v_call: TRBV3-1
cdr3_aa: CASSQSTRGYTF
cdr3_nt: TGTGCCAGCAGCCAAAGCACTCGGGGCTACACCTTC

d_call: TRBD2
j_call: TRBJ2-3
clone_size: few
v_call: TRBV20-1
cdr3_aa: CSARWLAGTDTQYF
cdr3_nt: TGCAGTGCTAGGTGGCTAGCGGGGACAGATACGCAGTATTTT

d_call: .
j_call: TRBJ2-7
clone_size: .
v_call: TRBV29-1
cdr3_aa: CSVQSGEGYEQYF
cdr3_nt: TGCAGCGTTCAATCGGGAGAGGGGTACGAGCAGTACTTC

d_call: .
j_call: TRBJ1-4
clone_size: .
v_call: TRBV20-1
cdr3_aa: CSAREGAFGEKLFF
cdr3_nt: TGCAGTGCTAGAGAGGGGGCCTTCGGTGAAAAACTGTTTTTT

d_call: .
j_call: TRBJ2-5
clone_size: .
v_call: TRBV3-1
cdr3_aa: CASSQDGRLGEETQYF
cdr3_nt: TGTGCCAGCAGCCAAGATGGGAGACTAGGCGAGGAGACCCAGTACTTC

d_call: .
j_call: TRBJ1-1
clone_size: .
v_call: TRBV29-1
cdr3_aa: CSVDSRRLAGRGAFF
cdr3_nt: TGCAGCGTTGATTCGCGAAGGCTCGCAGGGAGAGGAGCTTTCTTT

d_call: .
j_call: TRBJ1-2
clone_size: once
v_call: TRBV20-1
cdr3_aa: CSATGLDYGYTF
cdr3_nt: TGCAGTGCTACAGGCCTCGACTATGGCTACACCTTC

d_call: .
j_call: TRBJ1-2
clone_size: .
v_call: TRBV24-1
cdr3_aa: CATSGGGLGYTF
cdr3_nt: TGTGCCACCAGTGGCGGGGGCCTTGGCTACACCTTC

d_call: .
j_call: TRBJ2-5
clone_size: .
v_call: TRBV4-3
cdr3_aa: CASSLELAGQGETQYF
cdr3_nt: TGCGCCAGCAGCCTCGAGTTGGCAGGGCAAGGAGAGACCCAGTACTTC

d_call: .
j_call: TRBJ2-7
clone_size: .
v_call: TRBV30
cdr3_aa: CALDSGSYEQYF
cdr3_nt: TGTGCCCTCGACTCGGGGTCCTACGAGCAGTACTTC

d_call: .
j_call: TRBJ2-6
clone_size: .
v_call: TRBV7-9
cdr3_aa: CASTKAGANVLTF
cdr3_nt: TGTGCCAGCACCAAAGCTGGGGCCAACGTCCTGACTTTC

d_call: .
j_call: TRBJ1-2
clone_size: .
v_call: TRBV4-1
cdr3_aa: CASSQDLGGRGYTF
cdr3_nt: TGCGCCAGCAGCCAAGATCTTGGGGGCCGTGGCTACACCTTC

d_call: .
j_call: TRBJ1-6
clone_size: once
v_call: TRBV20-1
cdr3_aa: CSARETTAGSPLHF
cdr3_nt: TGCAGTGCTAGAGAGACCACTGCGGGGTCACCCCTCCACTTT

d_call: .
j_call: TRBJ1-3
clone_size: .
v_call: TRBV11-2
cdr3_aa: CASSLGRDGNTIYF
cdr3_nt: TGTGCCAGCAGCTTAGGAAGGGACGGAAACACCATATATTTT

d_call: .
j_call: TRBJ1-1
clone_size: .
v_call: TRBV9
cdr3_aa: CASSPGPKMNTEAFF
cdr3_nt: TGTGCCAGCAGCCCAGGACCGAAAATGAACACTGAAGCTTTCTTT

d_call: TRBD2
j_call: TRBJ2-1
clone_size: .
v_call: TRBV28
cdr3_aa: CASSLPPGLAGVHNEQFF
cdr3_nt: TGTGCCAGCAGTTTACCCCCGGGACTAGCGGGAGTCCACAATGAGCAGTTCTTC

d_call: .
j_call: TRBJ1-3
clone_size: .
v_call: TRBV27
cdr3_aa: CASSKLGAGKGNTIYF
cdr3_nt: TGTGCCAGCAGTAAATTGGGCGCAGGGAAAGGAAACACCATATATTTT

d_call: .
j_call: TRBJ1-5
clone_size: once
v_call: TRBV20-1
cdr3_aa: CSARDQPGTNQPQHF
cdr3_nt: TGCAGTGCTAGAGATCAGCCAGGGACCAATCAGCCCCAGCATTTT

d_call: .
j_call: TRBJ2-3
clone_size: .
v_call: TRBV5-1
cdr3_aa: CASSLVQDTDTQYF
cdr3_nt: TGCGCCAGCAGCTTGGTGCAGGACACAGATACGCAGTATTTT

d_call: .
j_call: TRBJ1-2
clone_size: .
v_call: TRBV7-9
cdr3_aa: CASGGTSYGYTF
cdr3_nt: TGTGCCAGCGGGGGGACATCCTATGGCTACACCTTC

d_call: .
j_call: TRBJ2-5
clone_size: few
v_call: TRBV18
cdr3_aa: CASSPRGQETQYF
cdr3_nt: TGTGCCAGCTCACCGCGGGGACAAGAGACCCAGTACTTC

d_call: .
j_call: TRBJ1-1
clone_size: .
v_call: TRBV12-3/TRBV12-4
cdr3_aa: CASSRRGPRREAFF
cdr3_nt: TGTGCCAGCTCCAGGCGCGGGCCAAGGCGTGAAGCTTTCTTT

d_call: .
j_call: TRBJ2-3
clone_size: .
v_call: TRBV3-1
cdr3_aa: CASSLREGVAQYF
cdr3_nt: TGTGCCAGCAGCCTTAGGGAGGGGGTGGCGCAGTATTTT

d_call: .
j_call: TRBJ2-4
clone_size: .
v_call: TRBV7-9
cdr3_aa: CASSNMGLNIQYF
cdr3_nt: TGTGCCAGCAGCAATATGGGACTAAACATTCAGTACTTC

d_call: TRBD2
j_call: TRBJ2-1
clone_size: .
v_call: TRBV24-1
cdr3_aa: CATGLAGRSGNEQFF
cdr3_nt: TGTGCCACAGGACTAGCGGGACGGTCTGGCAATGAGCAGTTCTTC

d_call: .
j_call: TRBJ1-2
clone_size: .
v_call: TRBV3-1
cdr3_aa: CASSVRVWGYGYTF
cdr3_nt: TGTGCCAGCAGCGTGCGCGTATGGGGCTATGGCTACACCTTC

d_call: .
j_call: TRBJ2-3
clone_size: .
v_call: TRBV4-3
cdr3_aa: CASTRINLESTDTQYF
cdr3_nt: TGCGCCAGCACCCGTATCAATCTCGAAAGCACAGATACGCAGTATTTT

d_call: TRBD2
j_call: TRBJ2-4
clone_size: once
v_call: TRBV7-9
cdr3_aa: CASSPRGAGGDIQYF
cdr3_nt: TGTGCCAGCAGCCCCCGAGGCGCCGGGGGGGACATTCAGTACTTC

d_call: .
j_call: TRBJ2-3
clone_size: .
v_call: TRBV29-1
cdr3_aa: CSVASSRDTQYF
cdr3_nt: TGCAGCGTTGCGAGCTCCCGAGATACGCAGTATTTT

d_call: .
j_call: TRBJ2-4
clone_size: .
v_call: TRBV6-5
cdr3_aa: CASSYGSSVADIQYF
cdr3_nt: TGTGCCAGCAGTTACGGATCTAGCGTAGCGGACATTCAGTACTTC

d_call: .
j_call: TRBJ2-7
clone_size: .
v_call: TRBV11-2
cdr3_aa: CASSPYKGGNEQYF
cdr3_nt: TGTGCCAGCAGCCCCTATAAGGGAGGCAACGAGCAGTACTTC

d_call: TRBD2
j_call: TRBJ2-1
clone_size: .
v_call: TRBV5-1
cdr3_aa: CASSLGLAGSYNEQFF
cdr3_nt: TGCGCCAGCAGCTTGGGGCTAGCGGGGTCCTACAATGAGCAGTTCTTC

d_call: .
j_call: TRBJ1-2
clone_size: .
v_call: TRBV11-2
cdr3_aa: CASHTIPRRSHNYGYTF
cdr3_nt: TGTGCCAGCCATACTATTCCGCGGAGGAGTCATAACTATGGCTACACCTTC